This T cell receptor beta chain derives from a study of T cells in Graves' hyperthyroidism and ophthalmopathy. Overall study findings and caveats: Also found in blood were most expanded thyroid clonotypes above 0.001.

Germline-derived CDR1 and CDR2 are SGDLS and YYNGEE. V shed 3 bases, J shed 7 bases, and the junction held 5 bases outside the gene matches. CDR3 length: 14 amino acids. Template material for amplifying TCR beta CDR3 regions consisted of RNA transcripts. The HTBI primer set served for first-round RT-PCR of the TCR CDR3. Each CDR3 protein is one row after TCRdb ran MiXCR on the multiplex PCR reads. Of 600,000 to 700,000 distinct CDR3 sequences in the sample, roughly 14% are singletons; the top ten hold around 4.5%. This clonotype has a handful of counts. Its antigen remains unidentified. Disease lasting under 3 months, a NOSPECS grade of at least 4, and a Clinical Activity Score of at least 3 were features of the ophthalmopathy patients. Exclusions: uncontrolled infection, other autoimmune disease, pregnancy, lactation.

The rearrangement links TRBV9 to TRBJ1-1, with 11 bases lining up with TRBD1. Sample: blood. The clonotype was recovered from a woman between 40 and 50 years old with Graves' ophthalmopathy. CDR3 amino acids: CASSERDRGYEAFF. The CDR3 DNA sequence: TGTGCCAGCAGCGAGAGGGACAGGGGGTATGAAGCTTTCTTT. The whole variable domain, filled in from reference TRBV9 and TRBJ1-1, reads DSGVTQTPKHLITATGQRVTLRCSPRSGDLSVYWYQQSLDQGLQFLIQYYNGEERAKGNILERFSAQQFPDLHSELNLSSLELGDSALYFCASSERDRGYEAFFGQGTRLTVV.